This TCR beta chain stems from a study of cytomegalovirus exposure and HLA in healthy donors. As for the study in general: Earlier work reported approximately 110 million unique TCR beta sequences from some 170 million T cells.

Amplification used 60 Vbeta primers and 13 Jbeta primers. Measured with immunoSEQ multiplex PCR; TCRdb has only the in-frame clones, and not every one. The profile covers a few hundred thousand clones, with about 90% appearing a single time and 2% to 3% taken by the ten largest. A remark on this clone: The antigen is not known.

The CDR3 has 13 amino acids. Trimming left V 3 bases short and J 4 bases short, with 10 bases between. Per germline, CDR1 SGHRS and CDR2 YFSETQ. Study observations and caveats: A few CMV-associated chains proved CMV antigen-specific in vitro. In an earlier analysis, in fewer than 700 donors, most V segments appeared productive either ~87% or ~30% of the time.

The V gene is TRBV5-1, the J gene TRBJ1-1; a possible D gene is TRBD1 (6 bases). Material for sequencing was PBMCs. The clonotype was recovered from a woman between 18 and 29 years old in good health and CMV-seronegative. The CDR3 sequence is CASSSTGFTEAFF. As DNA, the CDR3 is TGCGCCAGCAGCTCTACAGGGTTCACTGAAGCTTTCTTT.